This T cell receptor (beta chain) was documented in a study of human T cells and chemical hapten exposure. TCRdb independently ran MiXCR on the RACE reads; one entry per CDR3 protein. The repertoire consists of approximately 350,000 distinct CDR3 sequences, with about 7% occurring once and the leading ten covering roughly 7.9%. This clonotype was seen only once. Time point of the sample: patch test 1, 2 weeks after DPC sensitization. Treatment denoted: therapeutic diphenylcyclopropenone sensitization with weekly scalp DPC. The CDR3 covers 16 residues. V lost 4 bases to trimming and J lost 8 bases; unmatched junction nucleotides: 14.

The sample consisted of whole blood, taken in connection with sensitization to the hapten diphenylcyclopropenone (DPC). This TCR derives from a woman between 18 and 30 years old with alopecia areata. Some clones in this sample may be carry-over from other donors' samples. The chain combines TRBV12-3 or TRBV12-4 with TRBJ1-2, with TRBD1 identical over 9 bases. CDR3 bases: TGTGCCAGCAGTTCCCCGGGACAGGGATTTCTAACGGGCTACACCTTC. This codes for CASSSPGQGFLTGYTF.